This entry features one T cell receptor beta chain sequence. The antigen is not known. Isolated RNA was reverse transcribed in full, so expressed TCRB transcripts were sequenced. Libraries were prepared by immunoSEQ multiplex PCR; TCRdb keeps only in-frame clonotypes and omits some of them. The data contain roughly 38,000 clones, approximately 70% of them singletons. This sample was taken from a study of beta chain features in type 1 diabetes. The ends lost 3 bases at V and 0 bases at J; junction bases unmatched: 9. Per the germline V gene, CDR1 is SGHTA and CDR2 is FQGNSA. The CDR3 contains 18 residues. General study findings and limits: Significant though moderate, a shortening of TCRB CDR3s appeared in all four CD4+ subsets of Type 1 diabetes patients.

The sequence was obtained from a man younger than 40 with type 1 diabetes. Some clones in this sample may be carry-over from other donors' samples. Specimen: Tregs from blood. V and J are TRBV7-2 and TRBJ2-3; 10 bases are shared with TRBD2. CDR3 loop: CASSLRPSGGTSTDTQYF. Written as DNA, the CDR3 is TGTGCCAGCAGCTTGAGGCCTAGCGGGGGAACTAGCACAGATACGCAGTATTTT.